This TCR beta chain was found in a study of circulating CD8 cells and anti-PD-1 response in melanoma. About the research overall: Every 2 weeks, patients got 3 mg/kg nivolumab intravenously. Regarding the study as a whole: DNEG was most diverse; TIGIT repertoires were least diverse. Clonotype sharing was highest between DPOS and TIGIT subsets.

Four subsets defined by PD-1 and/or TIGIT were sorted from live CD3+CD8+TCRalphabeta+ cells. Sample share makes this clonotype large (0.1 to 1%). Antigen: not known. TCR libraries were prepared from approximately 15 ng of total RNA with the QIAseq Immune Repertoire TCR panel. TCRdb re-analysed the reads in MiXCR, keeping a single row per CDR3 protein. Counted here are about 860 distinct CDR3 sequences, almost 8% occurring once; the ten biggest clones make up approximately 29%. Sequences were derived from CD8+ T cells from PBMCs, sampled at baseline or after one month of anti-PD-1 therapy (not recorded which). The source of this sequence is a human donor with melanoma.

The CDR3 is CASSLLGTPYEQYF. The CDR3 nucleotides are TGTGCCAGCAGTTTATTGGGAACCCCCTACGAGCAGTACTTC. The chain combines TRBV28 with TRBJ2-7; D unresolved. The CDR3 runs to 14 residues. Germline loops: CDR1 MDHEN, CDR2 SYDVKM. V shed 1 base and J shed 2 bases, with 9 bases lying between them.